The sequence of this T cell receptor beta chain was determined in a study of shared clonotypes between healthy human individuals. The CDR3 consists of 16 residues. The germline V gene encodes CDR1 MNHEY and CDR2 SMNVEV (reference sequence). With 6 bases clipped from V and 0 bases from J, the junction kept 11 bases outside the gene matches. CD8 cells regarded as naive lacked CD45RO, were positively chosen for CCR7, and omitted terminally differentiated effector memory CD45RA+ cells. Clones were sequenced by immunoSEQ multiplex PCR, and TCRdb holds only the in-frame ones, with some missing. This repertoire shows roughly 1,800,000 clones, less than 95% found once; its top ten account for around 1%.

The sample was naive CD8+ T cells sorted from blood. The J gene is TRBJ2-7, the V gene TRBV27; 7 positions match TRBD2. The origin of this receptor is a man aged 18 to 30 in good health. CDR3 amino acids: CASSPSGGGLSYEQYF. The CDR3 bases are TGTGCCAGCAGCCCTTCGGGGGGAGGCCTCTCCTACGAGCAGTACTTC.